This TCR beta chain comes out of a study of T cells after yellow fever vaccination. In the study overall: For low cell numbers, libraries were made with SMART-Seq v4 Ultra Low Input.

The table lists this clonotype with a few counts. Synthesis of TCR cDNA relied on 5'RACE template switching, which attached a universal primer site and UMIs. TCRdb re-derived calls from the 5' RACE reads in MiXCR, one entry per CDR3 protein. The sample lists about 340,000 distinct CDR3 sequences, 8.5% to 10% seen once, with 18% in the top ten. Germline lookup yields CDR1 SEHNR and CDR2 FQNEAQ (reference sequence). V shed 2 bases and J shed 8 bases, with 12 bases lying between them. This CDR3 contains 14 residues. The receptor's source is a man aged 18 to 30 who received the YFV17D yellow fever vaccine. The source material was PBMCs, sampled on the day of the first yellow fever vaccination. The chain carries TRBV7-9 and TRBJ1-4; D uncertain. CDR3 residues: CASSLRHTGEKLFF. CDR3 coding DNA: TGTGCCAGCAGCTTAAGGCACACGGGGGAAAAACTGTTTTTT.